These T cell receptor beta chains were read from a single sample in a study of T cell responses to AZD1222 COVID-19 vaccine. TCRdb's copy holds only in-frame clones and misses some; the assay was immunoSEQ multiplex PCR. Among roughly 120,000 clones listed, 91% were seen once. Sequencing used peripheral blood, obtained on day 0 of AZD1222 vaccination. These receptors all come from an adult in good health. Each CDR3 is given with its conserved first and last residue. The order of the fields is V gene, J gene, D gene, clone size, CDR3 DNA, CDR3 protein. A D gene is named only where the DNA matches it firmly. Size values are once, few and many counts, or a class for expanded clones, and some rows have none.

>TRBV4-2|TRBJ2-1|TRBD2|.
TGTGCCAGCAGCCAAGTCGGGATAGCGGGAGGACGGGGCAATGAGCAGTTCTTC
CASSQVGIAGGRGNEQFF
>TRBV24-1|TRBJ2-3|TRBD2|.
TGTGCCACCAGTGATGGACTAGCGAACACAGATACGCAGTATTTT
CATSDGLANTDTQYF
>TRBV2|TRBJ2-7|TRBD1|.
TGTGCCAGCAGTGGGGACAGGGGTCCCTACGAGCAGTACTTC
CASSGDRGPYEQYF
>TRBV5-4|TRBJ1-5|.|.
TGTGCCAGCAGTTCTGACATCGGCGCTCAGCCCCAGCATTTT
CASSSDIGAQPQHF
>TRBV3-1/TRBV3-2|TRBJ1-1|.|.
TGTGCCAGCAGCCCCAGACAGAACACTGAAGCTTTCTTT
CASSPRQNTEAFF
>TRBV6-2/TRBV6-3|TRBJ2-1|TRBD2|.
TGTGCCAGCAGTTATCGTAGCGGGAGGGTAGGCAATGAGCAGTTCTTC
CASSYRSGRVGNEQFF
>TRBV5-1|TRBJ2-1|.|.
TGCGCCAGCAGCTATCGAGGGGGATCCAATGAGCAGTTCTTC
CASSYRGGSNEQFF
>TRBV29-1|TRBJ2-2|.|.
TGCAGCACCTCGGAAGGGGGCACCGGGGAGCTGTTTTTT
CSTSEGGTGELFF
>TRBV2|TRBJ2-1|TRBD2|.
TGTGCCAGCTACCTCCCCCCAGCGGGAGGAAACAATGAGCAGTTCTTC
CASYLPPAGGNNEQFF
>TRBV7-2|TRBJ1-1|.|.
TGTGCCAGCAGCACTGCTGCCCCAGGCAACGCTTTCTTT
CASSTAAPGNAFF
>TRBV4-1|TRBJ1-1|.|.
TGCGCCAGCAGCCAATTCAGGCTGAACACTGAAGCTTTCTTT
CASSQFRLNTEAFF
>TRBV6-5|TRBJ2-7|.|.
TGTGCCAGCAGTTACCGGGGAGCAGCCTACGAGCAGTACTTC
CASSYRGAAYEQYF
>TRBV18|TRBJ2-7|.|.
TGTGCCAGCTCACCCCCAGGGGCCTACGAGCAGTACTTC
CASSPPGAYEQYF
>TRBV3-1/TRBV3-2|TRBJ1-4|TRBD1|once
TGTGCCAGCAGCTACCCGGGACAGGGGAATGAAAAACTGTTTTTT
CASSYPGQGNEKLFF
>TRBV6-6|TRBJ2-6|.|.
TGTGCCAGCAGTTACGGAGGGGATGGGGCCAACGTCCTGACTTTC
CASSYGGDGANVLTF
>TRBV5-1|TRBJ1-2|TRBD1|.
TGCGCCAGCAGCGATGAACCGGGACAGGGTGCCTATGGCTACACCTTC
CASSDEPGQGAYGYTF
>TRBV7-9|TRBJ1-1|.|once
TGTGCCAGCAGCTCCCAGGAGATACCTGAAGCTTTCTTT
CASSSQEIPEAFF
>TRBV30|TRBJ1-1|.|.
TGTGCCTGGAGTGTGGGGGTGGGCACTGAAGCTTTCTTT
CAWSVGVGTEAFF
>TRBV27|TRBJ2-7|.|.
TGTGCCAGCAGAGCCGGGACTGGGGAGCAGTACTTC
CASRAGTGEQYF
>TRBV27|TRBJ1-5|TRBD1|.
TGTGCCAGCAGTCCGTCCGGGACAGGGATCTCTTATAGCAATCAGCCCCAGCATTTT
CASSPSGTGISYSNQPQHF
>TRBV4-2|TRBJ2-3|.|.
TGTGCCAGCAGCCAAGAGACCCACGGGACAGATACGCAGTATTTT
CASSQETHGTDTQYF
>TRBV5-1|TRBJ1-1|TRBD1|.
TGCGCCAGCAGCGCGGGGACAGCCGGTGAAGCTTTCTTT
CASSAGTAGEAFF
>TRBV27|TRBJ1-5|.|.
TGTGCCAGCAGTGCCTCGGGGTTCGGCAATCAGCCCCAGCATTTT
CASSASGFGNQPQHF
>TRBV19|TRBJ1-2|TRBD1|.
TGTGCCAGTAGTACCACAGGGGTTTATGGCTACACCTTC
CASSTTGVYGYTF
>TRBV7-2|TRBJ2-5|TRBD1|.
TGTGCCAGCAGTTTCTCCCCGGGACAGGGGCGTCGTGGGACCCAGTACTTC
CASSFSPGQGRRGTQYF
>TRBV7-2|TRBJ2-7|.|once
TGTGCCAGCAGCTTACACGGGGGCAGGTACGAGCAGTACTTC
CASSLHGGRYEQYF
>TRBV29-1|TRBJ1-1|.|.
TGCAGCGTTGGGATGGGGACCACTGAAGCTTTCTTT
CSVGMGTTEAFF
>TRBV6-6|TRBJ1-5|.|.
TGTGCCAGCAGTTACTCGGGTTTTAATCAGCCCCAGCATTTT
CASSYSGFNQPQHF
>TRBV9|TRBJ2-1|TRBD2|.
TGTGCCAGCAGTCCCCGAGCGGGAAATGAGCAGTTCTTC
CASSPRAGNEQFF
>TRBV5-1|TRBJ1-1|.|few
TGCGCCAGCAGCTTTTCGCAGGGAAGCACTGAAGCTTTCTTT
CASSFSQGSTEAFF
>TRBV19|TRBJ1-1|TRBD1|.
TGTGCCAGTAGTAGGGACAGGGACACTGAAGCTTTCTTT
CASSRDRDTEAFF
>TRBV11-2|TRBJ2-3|.|.
TGTGCCAGCCTCTATAGCGTATATACGCAGTATTTT
CASLYSVYTQYF
>TRBV5-1|TRBJ1-2|TRBD1|.
TGCGCCAGCAGCTCGCAAATAGGACAGGCCGTCAACACCTTC
CASSSQIGQAVNTF
>TRBV14|TRBJ1-4|TRBD1|.
TGTGCCAGCAGTCTCGGGACAGCCTATCAAAAACTGTTTTTT
CASSLGTAYQKLFF
>TRBV29-1|TRBJ1-1|.|.
TGCAGCGTTGAGGGACACTCGAACACTGAAGCTTTCTTT
CSVEGHSNTEAFF
>TRBV18|TRBJ2-1|.|.
TGTGCCAGCTCACCTTACACAGGGCTTGAGCAGTTCTTC
CASSPYTGLEQFF
>TRBV6-5|TRBJ1-1|TRBD1|.
TGTGCCAGCAGTCCTGACAGGGGTATGGTCTTT
CASSPDRGMVF
>TRBV7-2|TRBJ1-3|.|few
TGTGCCAGCAGTCCCCTAATTCGAGGATCTGGAAACACCATATATTTT
CASSPLIRGSGNTIYF
>TRBV12-5|TRBJ2-1|TRBD2|.
TGTGCTAGTGGTTTGGGACTAGCGGGCCACAGCTCCTACAATGAGCAGTTCTTC
CASGLGLAGHSSYNEQFF